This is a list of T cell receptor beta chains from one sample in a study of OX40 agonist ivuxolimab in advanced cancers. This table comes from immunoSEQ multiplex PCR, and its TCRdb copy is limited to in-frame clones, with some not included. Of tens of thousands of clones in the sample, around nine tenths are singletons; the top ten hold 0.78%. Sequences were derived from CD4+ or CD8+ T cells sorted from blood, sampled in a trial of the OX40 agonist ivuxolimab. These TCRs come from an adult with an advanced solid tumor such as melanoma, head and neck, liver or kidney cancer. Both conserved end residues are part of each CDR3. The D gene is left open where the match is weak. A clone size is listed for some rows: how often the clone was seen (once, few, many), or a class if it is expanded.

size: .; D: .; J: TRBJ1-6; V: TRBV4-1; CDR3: CASSQDGRGGSPLHF; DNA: TGCGCCAGCAGCCAAGATGGGAGAGGGGGTTCACCCCTCCACTTT
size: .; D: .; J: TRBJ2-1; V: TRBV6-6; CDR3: CASSYARTGSNEQFF; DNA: TGTGCCAGCAGTTACGCAAGAACAGGGAGCAATGAGCAGTTCTTC
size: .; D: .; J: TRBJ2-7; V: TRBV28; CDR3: CASSPGDSSYEQYF; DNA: TGTGCCAGCAGCCCAGGGGACTCCTCCTACGAGCAGTACTTC
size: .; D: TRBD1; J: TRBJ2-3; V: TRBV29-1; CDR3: CSVEGQGAGGDTQYF; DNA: TGCAGCGTTGAAGGCCAGGGGGCAGGAGGAGATACGCAGTATTTT
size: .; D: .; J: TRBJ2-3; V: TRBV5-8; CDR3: CASSPGYRTDTQYF; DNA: TGTGCCAGCAGCCCCGGGTACCGCACAGATACGCAGTATTTT
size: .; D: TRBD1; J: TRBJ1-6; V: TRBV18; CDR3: CASSVGQANSPLHF; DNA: TGTGCCAGCTCTGTGGGACAGGCTAATTCACCCCTCCACTTT
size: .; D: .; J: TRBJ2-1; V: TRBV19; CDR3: CASSLPSGGAPYNEQFF; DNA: TGTGCCAGTAGCCTCCCCTCGGGCGGGGCTCCCTACAATGAGCAGTTCTTC
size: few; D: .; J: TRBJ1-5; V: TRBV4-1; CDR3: CASSQVLGQPQHF; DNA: TGCGCCAGCAGCCAAGTGTTGGGGCAGCCCCAGCATTTT
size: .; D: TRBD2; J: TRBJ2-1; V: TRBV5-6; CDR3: CASSVPLAGVQNEQFF; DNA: TGTGCCAGCAGCGTCCCACTAGCGGGGGTCCAGAATGAGCAGTTCTTC
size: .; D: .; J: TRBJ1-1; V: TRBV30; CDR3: CAWSVRDGEAFF; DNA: TGTGCCTGGAGTGTACGGGATGGTGAAGCTTTCTTT
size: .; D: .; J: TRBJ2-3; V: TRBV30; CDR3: CAWRSGKSTQYF; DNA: TGTGCCTGGAGGTCAGGGAAGTCAACGCAGTATTTT
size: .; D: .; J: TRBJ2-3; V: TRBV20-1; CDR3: CSSCPPDTQYF; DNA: TGCAGTTCATGCCCCCCAGATACGCAGTATTTT
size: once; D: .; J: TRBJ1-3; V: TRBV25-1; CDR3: CASSDRKGLGNTIYF; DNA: TGTGCCAGCAGTGATCGTAAGGGTTTAGGAAACACCATATATTTT
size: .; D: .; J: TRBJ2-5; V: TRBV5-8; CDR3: CASSLQGGETQYF; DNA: TGTGCCAGCAGCCTACAGGGAGGGGAGACCCAGTACTTC
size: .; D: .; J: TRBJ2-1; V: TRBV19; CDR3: CASGSSYNEQFF; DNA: TGTGCGTCGGGGAGCTCCTACAATGAGCAGTTCTTC
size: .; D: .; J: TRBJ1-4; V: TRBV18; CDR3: CASSLGSNEKLFF; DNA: TGTGCCAGCTCACTGGGTTCTAATGAAAAACTGTTTTTT
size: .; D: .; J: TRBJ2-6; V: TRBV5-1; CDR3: CASRDGPAANVLTF; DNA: TGCGCCAGCAGAGACGGGCCAGCGGCCAACGTCCTGACTTTC
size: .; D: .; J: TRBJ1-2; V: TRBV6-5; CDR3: CASRQGPYGYTF; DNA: TGTGCCAGCAGGCAGGGCCCGTATGGCTACACCTTC
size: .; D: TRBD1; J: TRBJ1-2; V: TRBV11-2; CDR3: CASSRTGGTNYGYTF; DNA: TGTGCCAGCAGTCGTACAGGGGGGACTAACTATGGCTACACCTTC
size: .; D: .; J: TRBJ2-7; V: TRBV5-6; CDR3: CASSLATSRLSF; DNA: TGTGCCAGCAGCTTGGCCACTAGCAGGCTTTCCTTC
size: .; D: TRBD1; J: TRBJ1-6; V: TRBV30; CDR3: CAWDLTGGYSPLHF; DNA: TGTGCCTGGGATCTGACAGGGGGCTATTCACCCCTCCACTTT
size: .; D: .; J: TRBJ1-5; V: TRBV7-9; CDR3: CASSLSGNQPQHF; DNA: TGTGCCAGCAGCCTGTCTGGCAATCAGCCCCAGCATTTT
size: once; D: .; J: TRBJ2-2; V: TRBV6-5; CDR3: CASSYSTLTGELFF; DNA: TGTGCCAGCAGTTACTCCACGCTAACCGGGGAGCTGTTTTTT
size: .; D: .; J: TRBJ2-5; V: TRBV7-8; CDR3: CASSFGLKETQYF; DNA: TGTGCCAGCAGCTTCGGACTGAAAGAGACCCAGTACTTC
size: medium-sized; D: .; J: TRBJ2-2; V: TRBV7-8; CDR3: CASSLDRQRGELFF; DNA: TGTGCCAGCAGCTTAGACAGGCAAAGGGGGGAGCTGTTTTTT
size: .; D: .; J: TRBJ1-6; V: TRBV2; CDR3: CASSPEGGDNSPLHF; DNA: TGTGCCAGCAGCCCAGAGGGCGGGGATAATTCACCCCTCCACTTT
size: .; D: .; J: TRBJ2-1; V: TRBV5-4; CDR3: CASSNNPASYEQFF; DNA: TGTGCCAGCAGTAACAACCCAGCATCCTATGAGCAGTTCTTC
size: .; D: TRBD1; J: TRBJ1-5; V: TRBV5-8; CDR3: CASSPTGDYSNQPQHF; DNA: TGTGCCAGCAGCCCAACAGGGGACTATAGCAATCAGCCCCAGCATTTT
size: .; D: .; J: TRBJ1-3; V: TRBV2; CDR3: CASRSGNTIYF; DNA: TGTGCCAGCAGGTCTGGAAACACCATATATTTT
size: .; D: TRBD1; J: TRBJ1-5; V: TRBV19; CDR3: CATSDRAHSNQPQHF; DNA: TGTGCCACCTCGGACAGGGCCCATAGCAATCAGCCCCAGCATTTT
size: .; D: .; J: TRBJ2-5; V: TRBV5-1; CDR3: CASSLVGQKETQYF; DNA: TGCGCCAGCAGCTTGGTAGGACAGAAAGAGACCCAGTACTTC
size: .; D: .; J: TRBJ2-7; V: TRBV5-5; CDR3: CASSKLAPGDGEQYF; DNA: TGTGCCAGCAGCAAACTAGCTCCGGGGGATGGCGAGCAGTACTTC
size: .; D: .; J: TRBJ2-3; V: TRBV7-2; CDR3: CASSLARTPSTDTQYF; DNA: TGTGCCAGCAGCTTAGCCCGAACCCCCTCCACAGATACGCAGTATTTT